This record looks at one TCR beta chain sequence and its context. The sample is drawn from a study of Ad26.COV2.S vaccination and SARS-CoV-2 variants. Noted treatment: approximately 18 received Ad26.COV2.S at low or high dose, single or two shots; roughly 5 received placebo; per-sample allocation not given. The study sampled participants on day 63 after the first vaccine or placebo injection. A Boston donor was an adult aged 18-55 years. Participants' vaccine, an Ad26 vector, delivered Wuhan-strain SARS-CoV-2 spike. CDR1 SGHRS and CDR2 YFSETQ come from the germline V gene. The CDR3 spans 14 residues. V was cut by 0 bases and J by 8 bases, with 14 bases left in between. The assay was immunoSEQ multiplex PCR, and TCRdb's table has in-frame clones only and misses some. Among more than 300,000 clones listed, about 85% were seen once.

This material consisted of peripheral blood, taken in a trial of Ad26.COV2.S vaccine versus placebo. The clonotype originates from a person aged 18-60 years who received the Ad26.COV2.S COVID-19 vaccine or a placebo. The chain couples TRBV5-1 to TRBJ1-2; no firm D call. In nucleotides, the CDR3 is TGCGCCAGCAGCTTGGCCCTTACCGCGGGAGGCTACACCTTC. It codes for CASSLALTAGGYTF.